The clone carrying this T cell receptor beta chain has more than one count but fewer than ten. The data were produced by immunoSEQ multiplex PCR, yet TCRdb's version contains in-frame clones alone and is incomplete. This sample yields around 45,000 clones, of which about 70% are seen a single time; around 1.2% belongs to the top ten. Single viable CD3+CD4+CD8-CD45RO+ cells were sorted as the memory CD4+ T cells. The sample originates from a study of memory CD4+ T cells and cytomegalovirus serostatus. Trimming took 5 bases from V and 4 from J; bases not matched to a gene: 7. In germline, CDR1 is MNHEY, CDR2 SVGAGI. This CDR3 has 14 amino acids.

The rearrangement uses TRBV6-5 and TRBJ2-7, with 8 bases aligning to TRBD2. The TCR originated in an adult in good health and CMV-seropositive. Sequenced: memory CD4+ T cells from blood. CDR3 amino acids: CASSDSGGQYEQYF. The CDR3 coding sequence is TGTGCCAGCAGTGACAGCGGGGGTCAATACGAGCAGTACTTC.